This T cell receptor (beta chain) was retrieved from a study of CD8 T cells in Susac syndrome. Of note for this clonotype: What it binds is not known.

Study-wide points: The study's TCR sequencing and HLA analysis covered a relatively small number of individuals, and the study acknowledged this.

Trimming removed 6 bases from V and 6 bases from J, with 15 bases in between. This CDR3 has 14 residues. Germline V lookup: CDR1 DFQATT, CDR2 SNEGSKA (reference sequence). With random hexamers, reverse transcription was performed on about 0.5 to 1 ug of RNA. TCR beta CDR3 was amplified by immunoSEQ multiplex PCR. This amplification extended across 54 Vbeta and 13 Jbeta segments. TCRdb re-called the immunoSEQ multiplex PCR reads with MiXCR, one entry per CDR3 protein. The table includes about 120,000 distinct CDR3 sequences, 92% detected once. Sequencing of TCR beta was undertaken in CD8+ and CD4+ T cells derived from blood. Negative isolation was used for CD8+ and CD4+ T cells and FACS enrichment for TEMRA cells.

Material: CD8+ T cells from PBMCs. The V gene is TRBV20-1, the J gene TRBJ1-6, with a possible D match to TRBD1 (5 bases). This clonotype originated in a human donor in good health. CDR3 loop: CSALRGGPNSPLHF. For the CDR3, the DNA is TGCAGTGCGTTGAGGGGTGGACCTAATTCACCCCTCCACTTT.